This T cell receptor beta chain comes out of a study of blood T cell repertoires in COVID-19. The overall study: Italy, Spain and the United States were the sources of the convalescent and acute COVID-19 samples.

As processed by the authors: The assay estimated nucleated cells by amplifying reference gene primers. Some clones are missing from TCRdb's copy, which holds only in-frame ones; the method was immunoSEQ multiplex PCR. V, J and clone size are those of that table, while D and trimming were read from the DNA. The sample has approximately 170,000 clones; over 80% are singletons. Recruits, aged about 18 to 100 years, lived in 25 or so US areas. CDR1 and CDR2 (germline): SGDLS, YYNGEE. CDR3 length equals 15 residues. Between the trimmed V and J ends, which lost 3 bases and 7 bases, there was a span of 19 bases.

The sequence derives from a woman aged 45-65 years who had recovered from COVID-19. Sequencing used PBMCs or T cells enriched from blood (not recorded which). The V call is TRBV9, the J call TRBJ1-1; perhaps TRBD1 as D (6 bases). The CDR3 spells CASSARDIQAGEAFF. CDR3 in DNA: TGTGCCAGCAGCGCCCGGGACATCCAGGCGGGTGAAGCTTTCTTT.